This record concerns one T cell receptor (beta chain) sequence. The CDR3 is 12 residues long. The germline V and J ends were trimmed by 5 bases and 6 bases, with 11 bases remaining between them. Germline loops: CDR1 WNHNN, CDR2 SYGVQD (reference sequence). This specimen comes from a study of shared clonotypes between healthy human individuals. Naive CD8 cells lacked CD45RO, underwent positive selection for CCR7 and left out terminally differentiated effector memory CD45RA+ cells. The study ran the assay at deep level. Every subset had its genomic DNA shared out evenly among several immunoSEQ plates. Sequencing was performed with immunoSEQ multiplex PCR; in TCRdb, only in-frame clones are kept and a portion is missing. The sample lists about 2.1 million clones; about 94% were seen once.

The chain uses TRBV10-1 and TRBJ2-7, with D maybe TRBD2 (6 bases). Sequenced material: naive CD8+ T cells from PBMCs. This receptor was obtained from a man aged 18 to 29 in good health. Some clones in this sample may be carry-over from other donors' samples. CDR3 amino acids: CASSRKAGEQYF. The DNA of the CDR3 is TGCGCCAGCAGTCGGAAAGCGGGCGAGCAGTACTTC.